The 21 T cell receptor beta chains reported below all come from one sample, sequenced in a study of blood T cell repertoires in COVID-19. Sequencing used immunoSEQ multiplex PCR; TCRdb keeps in-frame clones, though not all of them. Found here are fewer than 45,000 clones, about 85% of them singletons; the top ten hold 4.8%. The sample consisted of peripheral blood. The receptor set was obtained from a middle-aged man with active COVID-19.

V and J are TRBV11-1 and TRBJ2-2; TRBD1 aligns across 7 bases. CDR3 size: 15 residues. Germline V gives CDR1 SGHAT, CDR2 FQDESV (reference sequence). V lost 5 bases to trimming and J lost 8 bases; unmatched junction nucleotides: 11. The CDR3 sequence is CASSTLTGYLGELFF. The CDR3 DNA reads as TGTGCCAGCAGCACCCTGACAGGGTACTTAGGGGAGCTGTTTTTT.

The rearrangement uses TRBV4-1 and TRBJ1-1; 7 bases map to TRBD1. Germline V gene lookup returns CDR1 MGHRA and CDR2 YSYEKL. The CDR3 consists of 15 residues. Losses at the gene ends were 4 bases for V and 2 bases for J; bases not matched to a gene: 7. For the CDR3, the DNA is TGCGCCAGCAGCCCGGCGACAGGGATAAACACTGAAGCTTTCTTT. Residues: CASSPATGINTEAFF.

This chain connects TRBV5-8 to TRBJ2-3, with D possibly matching TRBD2 (5 bases). Trimming removed 2 bases at V and 1 base at J, with 8 bases between. CDR3 length: 14 residues. Germline CDR1 is SGHTS and CDR2 is YDEGEE. The CDR3 DNA sequence: TGTGCCAGCAGCTTCGGCGGGCGCACAGATACGCAGTATTTT. Its protein is CASSFGGRTDTQYF. Supplemented by reference TRBV5-8 and TRBJ2-3, the full variable domain reads EAGVTQSPTHLIKTRGQQATLRCSPISGHTSVYWYQQALGLGLQFLLWYDEGEERNRGNFPPRFSGRQFPNYSSELNVNALELEDSALYLCASSFGGRTDTQYFGPGTRLTVL.

The chain is built from TRBV5-5 and TRBJ1-1; possible D gene TRBD1, 6 bases. CDR1 SGHKS and CDR2 YYEKEE come from the germline V gene (reference sequence). V lost 5 bases to trimming and J lost 0 bases, with 11 bases between them. There are 14 residues in the CDR3. CDR3 protein: CASRTNRVNTEAFF. CDR3 DNA: TGTGCCAGCAGAACGAACAGGGTGAACACTGAAGCTTTCTTT.

The count of this clone is one. The genes are TRBV7-8 and TRBJ1-2; a weak D match, TRBD1 (5 bases). Germline V lookup: CDR1 SGHVS, CDR2 FQNEAQ. The CDR3 contains 16 residues. The V gene lost 2 bases and the J gene lost 3 bases, with 16 bases spanning the gap. CDR3 protein: CASSLTVLGQHYGYTF. The CDR3 nucleotides are TGTGCCAGCAGCTTAACGGTACTGGGGCAGCACTATGGCTACACCTTC.

The chain recombines TRBV11-2 with TRBJ2-1; possibly TRBD1 for D (5 bases). This CDR3 has 14 amino acids. Trimming stripped 0 bases from V and 6 bases from J, with 9 bases between. In germline, CDR1 is SGHAT, CDR2 FQNNGV. The CDR3 DNA follows: TGTGCCAGCAGCTTAGAGCGCAGGGTCAATGAGCAGTTCTTC. Its translation: CASSLERRVNEQFF.

V usage is TRBV28 and J usage is TRBJ1-2, with 9 bases fitting TRBD1. Germline values: CDR1 MDHEN, CDR2 SYDVKM. This CDR3 is built from 14 residues. With 8 bases clipped from V and 4 bases from J, the junction kept 8 bases outside the gene matches. For the CDR3, the DNA is TGTGCCAGCGGGACAGGGTCCATCCCCTATGGCTACACCTTC. Translating gives CASGTGSIPYGYTF.

The rearrangement joins TRBV5-4 to TRBJ2-3; 7 bases match TRBD2. V shed 0 bases and J 7 bases; nucleotides not matched to a gene: 2. The germline CDR1 and CDR2 sequences are SGHNT and YYREEE (reference sequence). CDR3 length equals 13 residues. The CDR3 sequence is CASSLAGGNTQYF. CDR3 DNA: TGTGCCAGCAGCTTGGCCGGGGGGAATACGCAGTATTTT.

The chain uses TRBV9 and TRBJ2-2; 11 nucleotides match TRBD2. V lost 0 bases and J lost 1; bases outside the gene matches: 2. Germline loops: CDR1 SGDLS, CDR2 YYNGEE. This CDR3 region has 17 residues. In nucleotides, the CDR3 is TGTGCCAGCAGCGTAGGACTAGCGGGGTTGAACACCGGGGAGCTGTTTTTT. This translates into CASSVGLAGLNTGELFF.

The chain couples TRBV5-1 to TRBJ1-2; D is uncertain. This CDR3 is 11 amino acids long. Germline V gene data show CDR1 as SGHRS and CDR2 as YFSETQ. V was shortened by 0 bases and J by 8 bases, with 5 bases between the two germline ends. Written as DNA, the CDR3 is TGCGCCAGCAGCTTGGGAGGAGGCTACACCTTC. It translates to CASSLGGGYTF.

The genes are TRBV2 and TRBJ2-5; a weak D match, TRBD2 (5 bases). Germline V lookup: CDR1 SNHLY, CDR2 FYNNEI. V shed 6 bases and J shed 4 bases, with 9 bases lying between them. The CDR3 runs to 12 residues. CDR3 bases: TGTGCCAGCAGAGGTAGCGCAGAGACCCAGTACTTC. Translation gives CASRGSAETQYF.

This clone was counted a single time. V gene TRBV19 combines with J gene TRBJ1-1; D gene unclear. The CDR3 loop spans 14 amino acids. Germline V gene data show CDR1 as LNHDA and CDR2 as SQIVND (reference sequence). V lost 4 bases and J lost 0, with 9 bases in between. The CDR3 sequence is CASSSREVNTEAFF. CDR3 in DNA: TGTGCCAGTAGTAGCCGAGAGGTGAACACTGAAGCTTTCTTT.

This clone was recorded once. One end of the junction varies from germline; a read error may be responsible. The chain joins TRBV28 to TRBJ2-7; D might be TRBD1 (5 bases). This CDR3 has 13 amino acids. The germline CDR1 and CDR2 sequences are MDHEN and SYDVKM. CDR3 amino acids: CASSGKGNSEPYF. CDR3 bases: TGTGCCAGCAGTGGGAAGGGGAATTCGGAGCCGTACTTC.

The chain is built from TRBV3-1 (or the pseudogene TRBV3-2) and TRBJ1-2, with no clear D. Germline V gives CDR1 LGHDT, CDR2 YNNKEL (reference sequence). The length of the CDR3 is 11 residues. V was cut by 4 bases and J by 5 bases, with 5 bases left in between. This CDR3 is CASSRGYGYTF. CDR3 DNA: TGTGCCAGCAGCCGCGGGTATGGCTACACCTTC.

The rearrangement joins TRBV7-2 to TRBJ1-2, with 7 bases identical to TRBD1. The CDR3 has 14 residues. V lost 2 bases, J lost 4 bases, and 4 bases stayed unmatched. Germline V CDR1 and CDR2: SGHTA, FQGNSA. CDR3 sequence reads: CASSLRGQGYGYTF. In DNA, the CDR3 is TGTGCCAGCAGCTTAAGGGGGCAAGGCTATGGCTACACCTTC. The variable domain in full, with the rest retrieved from reference TRBV7-2 and TRBJ1-2, is GAGVSQSPSNKVTEKGKDVELRCDPISGHTALYWYRQSLGQGLEFLIYFQGNSAPDKSGLPSDRFSAERTGGSVSTLTIQRTQQEDSAVYLCASSLRGQGYGYTFGSGTRLTVV.

This chain links TRBV10-3 with TRBJ2-1; TRBD1 matches 7 bases. The length of the CDR3 is 16 residues. Germline V CDR1 and CDR2: ENHRY, SYGVKD. Germline trimming cut 4 bases from V and 5 bases from J; bases unmatched to any gene: 11. The CDR3 region is CAISVTGDAMDNEQFF. CDR3 bases: TGTGCCATCAGTGTTACAGGGGACGCGATGGACAATGAGCAGTTCTTC.

V gene TRBV2 combines with J gene TRBJ2-1, with 9 bases matching TRBD1. This CDR3 is 14 amino acids long. The V gene's germline CDR1 is SNHLY and CDR2 FYNNEI. The V segment lost 8 bases and the J segment 8 bases; nucleotides outside the gene matches: 10. The CDR3 reads CASQKGTGTDEQFF. CDR3 nucleotides: TGTGCCAGCCAAAAAGGGACAGGGACAGATGAGCAGTTCTTC.

V usage is TRBV5-1 and J usage is TRBJ2-7; possibly TRBD1 for D (6 bases). This CDR3 region has 15 residues. V shed 0 bases and J shed 2 bases, with 12 bases lying between them. Germline V gene sequence: CDR1 SGHRS, CDR2 YFSETQ. The CDR3 sequence: CASSLAPRTAYEQYF. In DNA, the CDR3 is TGCGCCAGCAGCTTGGCCCCCCGGACAGCCTACGAGCAGTACTTC.

The rearrangement uses TRBV5-1 and TRBJ2-7; D not certain. Germline V gives CDR1 SGHRS, CDR2 YFSETQ. The CDR3 loop spans 11 amino acids. V was pared by 4 bases and J by 4 bases, with 6 bases between. In nucleotides, the CDR3 is TGCGCCAGCAGCCAACATTACGAGCAGTACTTC. Translated, it gives CASSQHYEQYF.

V is TRBV7-9 and J is TRBJ2-2; the match to TRBD1 covers 8 bases. This CDR3 is 16 amino acids long. V shed 5 bases and J 2 bases; nucleotides not matched to a gene: 7. The germline gives CDR1 SEHNR, CDR2 FQNEAQ (reference sequence). The CDR3 loop is CASSPGTGGNTGELFF. Written as DNA, the CDR3 is TGTGCCAGCAGCCCAGGGACAGGTGGAAACACCGGGGAGCTGTTTTTT.

This sequence joins TRBV5-6 and TRBJ2-7; 7 nucleotides line up with TRBD2. CDR1 SGHDT and CDR2 YYEEEE come from the germline V gene. Losses at the gene ends were 4 bases for V and 0 bases for J; bases not matched to a gene: 7. The CDR3 loop spans 15 amino acids. CDR3 DNA: TGTGCCAGCAGCCTGCCGGGGGGATCCTCCTACGAGCAGTACTTC. Protein sequence: CASSLPGGSSYEQYF.